The 16 T cell receptor beta chains given below trace back to one sample, sequenced in a study of T cell responses to AZD1222 COVID-19 vaccine. Clones were sequenced by immunoSEQ multiplex PCR, and TCRdb holds only the in-frame ones, with some missing. The sample has roughly 140,000 clones; 85% to 95% are singletons. Material: peripheral blood, obtained after recovery from COVID-19. The receptors were sampled from an adult who had recovered from COVID-19.

V is TRBV30 and J is TRBJ1-6; TRBD1 might be the D (6 bases). The CDR3 runs to 12 residues. Germline V gene sequence: CDR1 GTSNPN, CDR2 SVGIG (reference sequence). Trimming took 1 base from V and 14 from J, leaving 12 bases between them. CDR3 sequence: CAWSATQGTLHF. In DNA, the CDR3 is TGTGCCTGGAGTGCGACCCAGGGGACCCTCCACTTT.

The V and J genes are TRBV6-6 and TRBJ2-3, with 13 bases identical to TRBD2. In germline, CDR1 is MNHNY, CDR2 SVGAGI (reference sequence). Trimming at V came to 5 bases and at J to 4 bases, leaving 12 bases not matched to a gene. The CDR3 consists of 18 residues. The CDR3 protein is CASSRRTSGRGGADTQYF. CDR3 bases: TGTGCCAGCAGTCGCCGGACTAGCGGGAGAGGCGGGGCAGATACGCAGTATTTT.

V is TRBV9 and J is TRBJ2-3, with D possibly being TRBD1 or TRBD2 (5 bases each). The CDR3 totals 14 residues. Germline V CDR1 and CDR2: SGDLS, YYNGEE. Trimming pared 0 bases from V and 3 bases from J, leaving 8 bases between. CDR3 DNA: TGTGCCAGCAGCGTAGTTGGGGGAACAGATACGCAGTATTTT. The encoded protein is CASSVVGGTDTQYF.

This sequence joins TRBV7-9 and TRBJ2-1; a possible D gene is TRBD2 (5 bases). Germline loops: CDR1 SEHNR, CDR2 FQNEAQ (reference sequence). V dropped 4 bases and J dropped 15 bases, with 13 bases sitting between them. This CDR3 is built from 11 residues. The CDR3 nucleotides are TGTGCCAGCAGCTCCAGCGGTAATTGGTTCTTC. As protein: CASSSSGNWFF.

V usage is TRBV9 and J usage is TRBJ1-3; D is perhaps TRBD1 (5 bases). The germline CDR1 and CDR2 sequences are SGDLS and YYNGEE. V was clipped by 3 bases and J by 6 bases, with 10 bases between them. The CDR3 length is 13 residues. CDR3 nucleotide sequence: TGTGCCAGCAGCGCGGCACAGGAAAACACCATATATTTT. Translating gives CASSAAQENTIYF.

The rearrangement joins TRBV11-2 to TRBJ1-1; no firm D call. The CDR3 has 15 amino acids. Germline V gives CDR1 SGHAT, CDR2 FQNNGV. With 5 bases removed from V and 1 base from J, the gap between germline ends came to 14 bases. In DNA, the CDR3 is TGTGCCAGCAGCCCCCGTTGGACTCAGAACACTGAAGCTTTCTTT. Protein product: CASSPRWTQNTEAFF.

The chain couples TRBV5-4 to TRBJ1-2, with a weak D call TRBD1 (6 bases). V was shortened by 5 bases and J by 4 bases, with 12 bases between the two germline ends. CDR3 length: 13 amino acids. The germline CDR1 and CDR2 sequences are SGHNT and YYREEE (reference sequence). The CDR3 is CASSKTGGYGYTF. Here the CDR3 DNA reads TGTGCCAGCAGTAAGACAGGAGGCTATGGCTACACCTTC.

The chain is built from TRBV30 and TRBJ2-1; tentatively, D is TRBD2 (6 bases). CDR1 GTSNPN and CDR2 SVGIG come from the germline V gene (reference sequence). The V end lost 1 base, the J end lost 9 bases, and 13 bases lay between the germline ends. The CDR3 has 13 residues. The CDR3 nucleotides are TGTGCCTGGAGTGGCGGGAAGGAGGGTGAGCAGTTCTTC. It yields the protein CAWSGGKEGEQFF. Full variable domain (outside the CDR3, taken from reference TRBV30 and TRBJ2-1): SQTIHQWPATLVQPVGSPLSLECTVEGTSNPNLYWYRQAAGRGLQLLFYSVGIGQISSEVPQNLSASRPQDRQFILSSKKLLLSDSGFYLCAWSGGKEGEQFFGPGTRLTVL.

The chain recombines TRBV6-5 with TRBJ1-1; D is ambiguous. Germline CDR1 is MNHEY and CDR2 is SVGAGI. Trimming pared 0 bases from V and 11 bases from J, leaving 16 bases between. The CDR3 consists of 14 residues. The CDR3 coding sequence is TGTGCCAGCAGTTACTCGAGGGTGGAGATGGAGGCTTTCTTT. Its translation is CASSYSRVEMEAFF.

This clone was observed a handful of times. V and J are TRBV2 and TRBJ2-7; 11 positions agree with TRBD1. V shed 9 bases and J 3 bases; nucleotides not matched to a gene: 1. CDR3 size: 12 residues. CDR1 and CDR2 from the germline V gene are SNHLY and FYNNEI. The CDR3 spells CARGTGGYEQYF. CDR3 DNA: TGTGCCAGAGGGACAGGGGGCTACGAGCAGTACTTC.

This chain links TRBV14 with TRBJ1-4, with a tentative D call TRBD1 (5 bases). This CDR3 spans 16 amino acids. Germline V gives CDR1 SGHDN, CDR2 FVKESK. V lost 0 bases and J lost 4, with 12 bases in between. The CDR3 is CASSQDRQGLNEKLFF. Here the CDR3 DNA reads TGTGCCAGCAGCCAAGATCGGCAGGGACTTAATGAAAAACTGTTTTTT.

Here the CDR3 DNA reads TGTGCCAGCTCACTACGGACTAGCGGGGAGACCTACGAGCAGTACTTC. It codes for CASSLRTSGETYEQYF. The V and J genes are TRBV18 and TRBJ2-7; TRBD2 agrees at 12 bases. The CDR3 is 16 amino acids. The V and J ends lost 4 bases and 2 bases, in that order; junction bases with no gene match: 6. CDR1 is KGHSH and CDR2 is LQKENI in the germline V gene.

The chain links TRBV28 to TRBJ1-1, with D unresolved. The V gene lost 6 bases and the J gene lost 3 bases, with 14 bases spanning the gap. Germline CDR1 and CDR2: MDHEN and SYDVKM. This CDR3 region has 14 residues. In nucleotides, the CDR3 is TGTGCCAGCAGCTCTCCGGATGGGTACACTGAAGCTTTCTTT. Translation gives CASSSPDGYTEAFF.

The chain carries TRBV5-1 and TRBJ2-5; D is undetermined. The CDR3 covers 14 residues. V lost 1 base and J lost 4, with 11 bases in between. The germline V gene has CDR1 SGHRS and CDR2 YFSETQ. Written as DNA, the CDR3 is TGCGCCAGCAGCTTGCACGGACGACGAGAGACCCAGTACTTC. Translated, it gives CASSLHGRRETQYF.

V and J are TRBV10-3 and TRBJ2-3; 10 bases are a match to TRBD2. CDR3 length: 14 amino acids. Germline trimming cut 7 bases from V and 0 bases from J; bases unmatched to any gene: 1. Germline values: CDR1 ENHRY, CDR2 SYGVKD. Here the CDR3 DNA reads TGTGCCATCAAACTAGCGGGGAGCACAGATACGCAGTATTTT. This codes for CAIKLAGSTDTQYF.

In DNA form, the CDR3 reads TGTGCCAGTAGTATCTCGACAGGCCCGGGACAGCCCCAGCATTTT. Encoded protein: CASSISTGPGQPQHF. V and J are TRBV19 and TRBJ1-5, with a possible D match to TRBD1 (6 bases). This CDR3 region has 15 residues. Germline CDR1 LNHDA, CDR2 SQIVND (reference sequence). V was cut by 3 bases and J by 7 bases, with 16 bases left in between.